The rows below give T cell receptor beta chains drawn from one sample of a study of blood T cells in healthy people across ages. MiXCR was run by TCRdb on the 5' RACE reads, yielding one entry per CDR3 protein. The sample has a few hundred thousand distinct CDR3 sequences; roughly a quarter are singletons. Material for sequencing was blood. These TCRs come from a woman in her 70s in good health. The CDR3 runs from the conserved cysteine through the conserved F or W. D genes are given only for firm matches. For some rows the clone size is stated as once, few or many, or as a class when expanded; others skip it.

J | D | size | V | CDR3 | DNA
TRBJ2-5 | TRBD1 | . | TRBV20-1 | CSARTGGQTQYF | TGCAGTGCTAGAACAGGGGGACAGACCCAGTACTTC
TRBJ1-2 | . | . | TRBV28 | CASLMPSIGGPNTNYGYTF | TGTGCCAGTCTGATGCCCTCCATTGGGGGGCCCAATACTAACTATGGCTACACCTTC
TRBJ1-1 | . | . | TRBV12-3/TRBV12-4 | CASRGDTEAFF | TGTGCCAGCAGGGGGGACACTGAAGCTTTCTTT
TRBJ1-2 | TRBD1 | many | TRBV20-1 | CSARLTGVGYTF | TGCAGTGCTAGACTTACAGGGGTTGGCTACACCTTC
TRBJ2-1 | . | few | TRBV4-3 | CASSQEGQGNEQFF | TGCGCCAGCAGCCAAGAAGGGCAGGGAAATGAGCAGTTCTTC
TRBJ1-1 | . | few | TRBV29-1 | CSVEDTGIEAFF | TGCAGCGTTGAAGATACGGGCATTGAAGCTTTCTTT
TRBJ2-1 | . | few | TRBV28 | CASINGYEQFF | TGTGCCAGCATAAATGGATATGAGCAGTTCTTC
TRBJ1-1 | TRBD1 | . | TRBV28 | CASSLLTGSGAFF | TGTGCCAGCAGTTTATTGACAGGGTCAGGAGCTTTCTTT
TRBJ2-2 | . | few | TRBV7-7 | CASSLVPGVPGELFF | TGTGCTAGCAGCTTAGTGCCGGGAGTCCCCGGGGAGCTGTTTTTT
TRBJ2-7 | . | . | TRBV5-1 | CASSLVPGNYEQYF | TGCGCCAGCAGCTTGGTTCCTGGAAACTACGAGCAGTACTTC
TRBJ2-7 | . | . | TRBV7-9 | CASSLDPTYEQYF | TGTGCCAGCAGCCTGGACCCCACCTACGAGCAGTACTTC
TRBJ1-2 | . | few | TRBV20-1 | CSAARNYGYTF | TGCAGTGCCGCCAGGAACTATGGCTACACCTTC
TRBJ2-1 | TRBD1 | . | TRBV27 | CATSERGLHNEQFF | TGTGCCACCTCGGAGAGGGGGCTGCACAATGAGCAGTTCTTC
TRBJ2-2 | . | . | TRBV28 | CASGSPPRLSTGELFF | TGTGCCAGCGGTTCGCCCCCCCGTCTTTCCACCGGGGAGCTGTTTTTT
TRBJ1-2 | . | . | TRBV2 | CASSDQGNYGYTF | TGTGCCAGCAGTGATCAGGGGAACTATGGCTACACCTTC
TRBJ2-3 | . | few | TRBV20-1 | CSAGGQTDTQYF | TGCAGTGCTGGCGGACAAACAGATACGCAGTATTTT
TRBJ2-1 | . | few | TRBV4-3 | CASSQEGNEQFF | TGCGCCAGCAGCCAAGAGGGTAATGAGCAGTTCTTC
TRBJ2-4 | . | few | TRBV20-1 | CSAREGKSAKNIQYF | TGCAGTGCTAGAGAAGGAAAATCCGCCAAAAACATTCAGTACTTC
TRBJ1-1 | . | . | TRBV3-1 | CASSLNRISSEGAFF | TGTGCCAGCAGCCTAAACCGGATTTCGAGCGAAGGAGCTTTCTTT
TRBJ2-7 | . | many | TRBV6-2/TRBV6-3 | CASSYLNYEQYF | TGTGCCAGCAGTTACTTGAACTACGAGCAGTACTTC